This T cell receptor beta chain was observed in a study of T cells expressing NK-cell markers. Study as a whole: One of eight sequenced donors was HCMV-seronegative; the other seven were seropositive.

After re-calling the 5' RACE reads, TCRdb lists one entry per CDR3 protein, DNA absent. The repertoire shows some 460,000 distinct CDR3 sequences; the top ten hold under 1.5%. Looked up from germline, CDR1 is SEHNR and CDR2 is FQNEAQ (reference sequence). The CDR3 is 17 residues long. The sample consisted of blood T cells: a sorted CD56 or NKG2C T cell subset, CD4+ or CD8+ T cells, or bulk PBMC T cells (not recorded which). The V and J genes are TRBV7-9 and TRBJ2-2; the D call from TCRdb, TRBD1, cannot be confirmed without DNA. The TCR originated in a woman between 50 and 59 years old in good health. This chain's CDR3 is CASSTDPPRTGTGELFF.